The 26 T cell receptor beta chains below all came from one sample that was sequenced in a study of human T cells and chemical hapten exposure. Each CDR3 protein gets one entry after TCRdb re-called the RACE reads with MiXCR. Found here are under 450,000 distinct CDR3 sequences, approximately 5% of them singletons; the top ten hold roughly 2.4%. Time point indicated: patch test 1, 2 weeks after DPC sensitization. The treatment here: therapeutic diphenylcyclopropenone sensitization with weekly scalp DPC. The material sequenced was whole blood, taken in connection with sensitization to the hapten diphenylcyclopropenone (DPC). The receptors were sampled from a woman in her forties or fifties with alopecia areata. Some clones in this sample may be carry-over from other donors' samples.

The sample holds many counts of this clonotype. This chain joins TRBV29-1 and TRBJ1-5; TRBD1 agrees at 9 bases. There are 16 residues in the CDR3. V lost 4 bases to trimming and J lost 7 bases; unmatched junction nucleotides: 14. Germline lookup yields CDR1 SQVTM and CDR2 ANQGSEA. The CDR3 DNA sequence: TGCAGCGTTGTAGTCTTGGGCGACGGACAGGGGCAGCCCCAGCATTTT. Translated, it gives CSVVVLGDGQGQPQHF.

This clonotype was seen many times. This chain connects TRBV3-1 to TRBJ1-1, with D uncertain. Germline V CDR1 and CDR2: LGHDT, YNNKEL (reference sequence). Deletions cut 1 base from V and 5 bases from J, with 8 bases between. The CDR3 spans 13 residues. The DNA for the CDR3 is TGTGCCAGCAGCCAAGTAATGGGGACTGAAGCTTTCTTT. It codes for CASSQVMGTEAFF. The full variable domain, rest sourced from reference TRBV3-1 and TRBJ1-1, is DTAVSQTPKYLVTQMGNDKSIKCEQNLGHDTMYWYKQDSKKFLKIMFSYNNKELIINETVPNRFSPKSPDKAHLNLHINSLELGDSAVYFCASSQVMGTEAFFGQGTRLTVV.

This clonotype was seen many times. The chain has TRBV12-5 and TRBJ1-1; possible D gene TRBD1, 5 bases. V was clipped by 6 bases and J by 5 bases, with 13 bases between them. Germline V gene sequence: CDR1 LGHNT, CDR2 FRNRAP. The CDR3 runs to 13 residues. CDR3 in amino acids: CASGPRGGTEAFF. CDR3 bases: TGTGCTAGTGGACCGAGGGGAGGAACTGAAGCTTTCTTT.

At least ten counts were recorded for this clonotype. V and J are TRBV7-9 and TRBJ2-2; a possible D gene is TRBD1 (6 bases). Germline loops: CDR1 SEHNR, CDR2 FQNEAQ (reference sequence). Deletions cut 3 bases from V and 5 bases from J, with 22 bases between. This CDR3 region has 18 residues. The CDR3 DNA reads as TGTGCCAGCAGCTTGGAGTTAACAGGGACGGCCGTGACCGGGGAGCTGTTTTTT. It yields the protein CASSLELTGTAVTGELFF.

Only a few counts were recorded for this clonotype. The chain recombines TRBV6-2 or TRBV6-3 with TRBJ2-4; 9 bases match TRBD2. V was pared by 2 bases and J by 6 bases, with 5 bases of the junction left unmatched. The CDR3 runs to 15 residues. Germline V gene data show CDR1 as MNHEY and CDR2 as SVGEGT. CDR3 DNA sequence: TGTGCCAGCAGTTACGGACTAGCGCTTGGAAACATTCAGTACTTC. It specifies CASSYGLALGNIQYF.

This clonotype was seen only a few times. The chain joins TRBV28 to TRBJ2-7; TRBD2 aligns across 7 bases. CDR1 and CDR2 from the germline V gene are MDHEN and SYDVKM. This CDR3 contains 14 residues. V was pared by 2 bases and J by 2 bases, with 3 bases of the junction left unmatched. The CDR3 loop reads CASSLSGAPYEQYF. Here the CDR3 DNA reads TGTGCCAGCAGTTTAAGCGGGGCCCCCTACGAGCAGTACTTC.

This chain joins TRBV28 and TRBJ2-5, with no clear D. The V and J ends lost 5 bases and 3 bases respectively, with 10 bases between them. Germline-derived CDR1 and CDR2 are MDHEN and SYDVKM. This CDR3 has 13 amino acids. CDR3 protein: CASSPRLEETQYF. CDR3 nucleotide sequence: TGTGCCAGCAGTCCCCGCCTCGAAGAGACCCAGTACTTC.

At least ten counts were recorded for this clonotype. The chain is built from TRBV28 and TRBJ1-4; D might be TRBD1 (5 bases). This CDR3 is 15 amino acids long. Germline CDR1 MDHEN, CDR2 SYDVKM. With 6 bases removed from V and 4 bases from J, the gap between germline ends came to 15 bases. The CDR3 protein is CASSPPVGVNEKLFF. The DNA for the CDR3 is TGTGCCAGCAGCCCTCCGGTAGGGGTTAATGAAAAACTGTTTTTT. Based on the CDR3 plus reference TRBV28 and TRBJ1-4, the full variable domain is DVKVTQSSRYLVKRTGEKVFLECVQDMDHENMFWYRQDPGLGLRLIYFSYDVKMKEKGDIPEGYSVSREKKERFSLILESASTNQTSMYLCASSPPVGVNEKLFFGSGTQLSVL.

The gene calls are TRBV5-1 and TRBJ2-1, with 9 nucleotides matching TRBD2. Looked up from germline, CDR1 is SGHRS and CDR2 is YFSETQ. The CDR3 contains 16 residues. Trimming removed 7 bases from V and 0 bases from J; junction bases left unmatched: 8. CDR3 sequence reads: CASAQAGGHSYNEQFF. In nucleotides, the CDR3 is TGCGCCAGCGCCCAAGCGGGAGGCCACTCCTACAATGAGCAGTTCTTC.

CDR3: CASSYSSNPGTNSYEQYF. Written as DNA, the CDR3 is TGTGCCAGCAGTTACTCGAGTAATCCCGGGACGAACTCCTACGAGCAGTACTTC. The genes are TRBV6-2 or TRBV6-3 and TRBJ2-7, with D tentatively TRBD1 or TRBD2 (5 bases each). The length of the CDR3 is 18 residues. The V and J ends lost 0 bases and 0 bases respectively, with 18 bases between them. CDR1 is MNHEY, CDR2 SVGEGT, per germline.

The chain employs TRBV2 and TRBJ2-2; no clear D gene. V lost 1 base and J lost 0, with 6 bases in between. The germline V gene encodes CDR1 SNHLY and CDR2 FYNNEI. The CDR3 contains 15 residues. CDR3 DNA sequence: TGTGCCAGCAGTGAAGGCTACGCGAACACCGGGGAGCTGTTTTTT. It translates to CASSEGYANTGELFF.

This chain connects TRBV6-5 to TRBJ1-1; a possible D gene is TRBD1 (5 bases). CDR1 is MNHEY, CDR2 SVGAGI, per germline. Trimming pared 4 bases from V and 3 bases from J, leaving 15 bases between. The CDR3 has 15 residues. CDR3: CASSFSRGGHTEAFF. CDR3 nucleotide sequence: TGTGCCAGCAGTTTCTCTAGGGGAGGTCACACTGAAGCTTTCTTT.

The chain employs TRBV27 and TRBJ1-4; unclear D gene. The CDR3 runs to 15 residues. Per the germline V gene, CDR1 is MNHEY and CDR2 is SMNVEV (reference sequence). Trimming shortened V by 6 bases and J by 2 bases, and 13 bases separated the two germline ends. CDR3 DNA sequence: TGTGCCAGCAGGGAGGAGGGCTCGACTAATGAAAAACTGTTTTTT. Encoded protein: CASREEGSTNEKLFF.

This clonotype has ten or more counts. V is TRBV15 and J is TRBJ1-6, with 7 positions matching TRBD1. After removal of 1 base from V and 0 bases from J, the junction contained 3 bases not matched to a gene. In germline, CDR1 is LNHNV, CDR2 YYDKDF (reference sequence). The CDR3 is 17 residues long. The CDR3 region is CATSRVQGSSYNSPLHF. In DNA, the CDR3 is TGTGCCACCAGCAGAGTACAGGGGAGCTCCTATAATTCACCCCTCCACTTT.

Many counts were recorded for this clonotype. The V gene is TRBV4-2, the J gene TRBJ1-1; D is ambiguous. The CDR3 runs to 16 residues. Germline CDR1 reads LGHNA; CDR2 reads YNFKEQ. The germline V and J ends were trimmed by 0 bases and 5 bases, with 16 bases remaining between them. CDR3 sequence (DNA): TGTGCCAGCAGCCAAGATCTGACCAGAGCAGGAACTGAAGCTTTCTTT. Translation: CASSQDLTRAGTEAFF.

There are many counts of this clonotype. V and J are TRBV13 and TRBJ2-3; no definite D call. Germline V gene data show CDR1 as PRHDT and CDR2 as FYEKMQ (reference sequence). The V end lost 2 bases, the J end lost 4 bases, and 16 bases lay between the germline ends. The length of the CDR3 is 16 residues. The CDR3 protein is CASSLFRRVSPDTQYF. The CDR3 bases are TGTGCCAGCAGCTTATTCCGTAGGGTCTCTCCAGATACGCAGTATTTT.

This clonotype has at least ten counts. J is TRBJ2-3 and V is TRBV28; 8 bases agree with TRBD2. The germline V gene encodes CDR1 MDHEN and CDR2 SYDVKM. The CDR3 is made up of 17 amino acids. Unmatched junction bases numbered 15, after V lost 7 bases and J lost 3 bases. The CDR3 spells CASTPWASGSLTDTQYF. DNA for the CDR3: TGTGCCAGCACCCCATGGGCCAGCGGGAGCCTTACAGATACGCAGTATTTT. Full variable domain (missing parts from reference TRBV28 and TRBJ2-3): DVKVTQSSRYLVKRTGEKVFLECVQDMDHENMFWYRQDPGLGLRLIYFSYDVKMKEKGDIPEGYSVSREKKERFSLILESASTNQTSMYLCASTPWASGSLTDTQYFGPGTRLTVL.

This clonotype was seen only a few times. One end of the junction is discordant with germline, which a read error may explain. The chain couples TRBV11-2 to TRBJ2-7, with D possibly called TRBD1 or TRBD2 (5 bases each). Germline assignment: CDR1 SGHAT and CDR2 FQNNGV. The CDR3 extends over 12 amino acids. The DNA for the CDR3 is TGTGCCAGCCTCCGCCGGGGCCCCCATTGGAACTTC. Translation: CASLRRGPHWNF. Drawing the rest from reference TRBV11-2 and TRBJ2-7, the complete variable domain is EAGVAQSPRYKIIEKRQSVAFWCNPISGHATLYWYQQILGQGPKLLIQFQNNGVVDDSQLPKDRFSAERLKGVDSTLKIQPAKLEDSAVYLCASLRRGPHWNFGPGTRLTVT.

This clonotype was seen a few times. The CDR3 bases are TGCGCCAGCAGCTTGGAGGGGGTTACAGCTTTCTTT. It encodes CASSLEGVTAFF. This chain uses TRBV5-1 with TRBJ1-1; maybe TRBD1 (6 bases). This CDR3 contains 12 residues. The V gene lost 0 bases and the J gene lost 10 bases, with 10 bases spanning the gap. Germline-derived CDR1 and CDR2 are SGHRS and YFSETQ.

This clonotype was seen repeatedly, ten times or more. J is TRBJ2-5 and V is TRBV4-3, with D possibly being TRBD2 (5 bases). Germline lookup yields CDR1 LGHNA and CDR2 YSLEER. V gave up 0 bases and J gave up 5 bases, with 10 bases separating them. The CDR3 loop spans 14 amino acids. The CDR3 nucleotides are TGCGCCAGCAGCCAAGATTCCGGCGGGGAGACCCAGTACTTC. Amino acid sequence: CASSQDSGGETQYF.

This chain joins TRBV14 and TRBJ1-2; 7 bases are a match to TRBD1. Trimming removed 4 bases from V and 2 bases from J; junction bases left unmatched: 7. This CDR3 contains 15 residues. CDR1 and CDR2 (germline): SGHDN, FVKESK. CDR3 DNA: TGTGCCAGCAGCCCTCGACAGGGTTGGAACTATGGCTACACCTTC. Translating it yields CASSPRQGWNYGYTF. Together with reference TRBV14 and TRBJ1-2, the CDR3 gives the full variable domain: EAGVTQFPSHSVIEKGQTVTLRCDPISGHDNLYWYRRVMGKEIKFLLHFVKESKQDESGMPNNRFLAERTGGTYSTLKVQPAELEDSGVYFCASSPRQGWNYGYTFGSGTRLTVV.

This clonotype has at least ten counts. The chain uses TRBV7-9 and TRBJ2-3; possible D gene TRBD2, 5 bases. The germline V gene encodes CDR1 SEHNR and CDR2 FQNEAQ (reference sequence). Trimming stripped 8 bases from V and 2 bases from J, with 11 bases between. The CDR3 extends over 13 amino acids. CDR3 in DNA: TGTGCCAGCGGAGGCCTAGACACAGATACGCAGTATTTT. Translation gives CASGGLDTDTQYF.

This clonotype was detected ten times or more. V is TRBV12-5 and J is TRBJ2-1, with 13 bases lining up with TRBD2. The length of the CDR3 is 17 residues. CDR1 is LGHNT, CDR2 FRNRAP, per germline. With V trimmed by 5 bases and J by 8 bases, 12 bases remained unmatched. CDR3 sequence reads: CASGLSLLAGGPYEQFF. For the CDR3, the DNA is TGTGCTAGTGGTCTGAGCTTACTAGCGGGGGGGCCCTATGAGCAGTTCTTC.

This clonotype was found many times. The genes are TRBV20-1 and TRBJ1-4, with 9 bases fitting TRBD1. V shed 0 bases and J 7 bases; nucleotides not matched to a gene: 9. The CDR3 consists of 16 residues. Germline V gives CDR1 DFQATT, CDR2 SNEGSKA (reference sequence). CDR3 coding DNA: TGCAGTGCTAGAGACCCTCAGGGACAGGGAGGTGAAAAACTGTTTTTT. This translates into CSARDPQGQGGEKLFF.

Written as DNA, the CDR3 is TGTGCCAGCTCACCCCGGGCCTCTTCTAACTATGGCTACACCTTC. As protein: CASSPRASSNYGYTF. The V gene is TRBV18, the J gene TRBJ1-2; D is ambiguous. V shed 3 bases and J shed 0 bases, with 11 bases lying between them. The CDR3 length is 15 residues. Germline loops: CDR1 KGHSH, CDR2 LQKENI.

This clonotype was counted many times. The V gene is TRBV5-4, the J gene TRBJ1-1; D is uncertain. CDR3 length: 14 residues. With 4 bases removed from V and 0 bases from J, the gap between germline ends came to 10 bases. CDR1 and CDR2 from the germline V gene are SGHNT and YYREEE (reference sequence). The CDR3 loop is CASSKQFMNTEAFF. The CDR3 nucleotides read TGTGCCAGCAGCAAACAGTTCATGAACACTGAAGCTTTCTTT. The variable domain in full, completed from reference TRBV5-4 and TRBJ1-1, reads ETGVTQSPTHLIKTRGQQVTLRCSSQSGHNTVSWYQQALGQGPQFIFQYYREEENGRGNFPPRFSGLQFPNYSSELNVNALELDDSALYLCASSKQFMNTEAFFGQGTRLTVV.